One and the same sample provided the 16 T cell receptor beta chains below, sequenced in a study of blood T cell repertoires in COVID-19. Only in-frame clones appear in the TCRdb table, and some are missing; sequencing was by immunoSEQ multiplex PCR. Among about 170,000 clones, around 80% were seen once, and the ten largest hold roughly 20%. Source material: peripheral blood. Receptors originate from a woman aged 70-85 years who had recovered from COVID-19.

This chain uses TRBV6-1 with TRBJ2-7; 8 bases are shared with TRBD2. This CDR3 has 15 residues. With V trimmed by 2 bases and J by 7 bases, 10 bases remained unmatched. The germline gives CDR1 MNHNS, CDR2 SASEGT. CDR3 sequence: CASSESAAGGREQYF. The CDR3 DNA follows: TGTGCCAGCAGTGAAAGTGCGGCGGGAGGTCGTGAGCAGTACTTC.

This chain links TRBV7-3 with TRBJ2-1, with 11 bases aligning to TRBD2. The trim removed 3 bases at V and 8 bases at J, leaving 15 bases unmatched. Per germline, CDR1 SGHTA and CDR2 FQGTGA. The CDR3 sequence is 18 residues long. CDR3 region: CASSLVVAGGPTTHEQFF. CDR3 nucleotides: TGTGCCAGCAGCTTGGTGGTAGCGGGGGGGCCTACAACCCATGAGCAGTTCTTC. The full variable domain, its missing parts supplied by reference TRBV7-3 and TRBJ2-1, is GAGVSQTPSNKVTEKGKYVELRCDPISGHTALYWYRQSLGQGPEFLIYFQGTGAADDSGLPNDRFFAVRPEGSVSTLKIQRTERGDSAVYLCASSLVVAGGPTTHEQFFGPGTRLTVL.

Here the CDR3 DNA reads TGTGCCACCAGCTCAGGTCCGGGGACACAAGAGACCCAGTACTTC. Encoded protein: CATSSGPGTQETQYF. This sequence joins TRBV15 and TRBJ2-5; TRBD1 might be the D (6 bases). V was shortened by 5 bases and J by 2 bases, with 15 bases between the two germline ends. This CDR3 is built from 15 residues. Germline lookup yields CDR1 LNHNV and CDR2 YYDKDF (reference sequence).

Here the CDR3 reads CASSPPGSSGDTQYF. CDR3 sequence (DNA): TGTGCCAGCTCACCCCCCGGTAGCAGTGGGGATACGCAGTATTTT. The chain joins TRBV18 to TRBJ2-3; no definite D call. The germline gives CDR1 KGHSH, CDR2 LQKENI. Between the trimmed V and J ends, which lost 3 bases and 6 bases, there was a span of 16 bases. The CDR3 totals 15 residues.

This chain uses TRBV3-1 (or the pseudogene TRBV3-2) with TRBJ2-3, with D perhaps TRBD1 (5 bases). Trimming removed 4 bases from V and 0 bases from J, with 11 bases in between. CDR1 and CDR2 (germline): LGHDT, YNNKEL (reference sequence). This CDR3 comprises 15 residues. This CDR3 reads CASSLGASSTDTQYF. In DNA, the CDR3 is TGTGCCAGCAGCCTTGGGGCATCTAGCACAGATACGCAGTATTTT.

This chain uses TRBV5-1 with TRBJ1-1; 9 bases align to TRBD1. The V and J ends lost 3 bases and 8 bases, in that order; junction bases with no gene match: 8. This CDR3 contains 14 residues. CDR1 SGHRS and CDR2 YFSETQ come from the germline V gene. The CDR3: CASSYGGQGTEAFF. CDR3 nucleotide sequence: TGCGCCAGCAGCTATGGTGGACAGGGGACCGAAGCTTTCTTT.

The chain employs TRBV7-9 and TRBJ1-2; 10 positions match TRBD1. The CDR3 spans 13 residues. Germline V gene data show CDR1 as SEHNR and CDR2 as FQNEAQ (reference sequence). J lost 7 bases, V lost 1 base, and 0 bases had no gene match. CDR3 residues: CASSLGQGAGYTF. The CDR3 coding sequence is TGTGCCAGCAGCTTAGGACAGGGGGCTGGCTACACCTTC.

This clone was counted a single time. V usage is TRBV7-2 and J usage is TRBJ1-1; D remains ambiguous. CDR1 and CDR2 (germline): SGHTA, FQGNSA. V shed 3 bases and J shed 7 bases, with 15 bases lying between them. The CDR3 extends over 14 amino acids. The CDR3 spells CASSFGTARNEAFF. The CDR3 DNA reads TGTGCCAGCAGCTTCGGCACGGCGAGGAATGAAGCTTTCTTT.

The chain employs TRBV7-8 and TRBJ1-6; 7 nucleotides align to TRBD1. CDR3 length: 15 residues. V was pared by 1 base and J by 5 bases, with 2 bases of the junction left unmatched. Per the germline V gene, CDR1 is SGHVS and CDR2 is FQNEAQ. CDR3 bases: TGTGCCAGCAGCTTAGACAGGGGCCATAATTCACCCCTCCACTTT. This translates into CASSLDRGHNSPLHF.

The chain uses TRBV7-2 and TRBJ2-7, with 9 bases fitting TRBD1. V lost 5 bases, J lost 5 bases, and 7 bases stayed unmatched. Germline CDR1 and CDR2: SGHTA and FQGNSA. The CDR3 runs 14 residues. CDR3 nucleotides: TGTGCCAGCAGCCCCCGGGACAGGGTCCACGAGCAGTACTTC. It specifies CASSPRDRVHEQYF.

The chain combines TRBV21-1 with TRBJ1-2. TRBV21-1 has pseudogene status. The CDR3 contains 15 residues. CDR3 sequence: CASSKGEGNAYGYTF. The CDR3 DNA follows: TGTGCCAGCAGCAAAGGCGAGGGAAACGCCTATGGCTACACCTTC.

The CDR3 loop is CASSYDGRAGNTIYF. The CDR3 DNA sequence: TGTGCCAGCAGTTATGACGGGAGGGCTGGAAACACCATATATTTT. The chain is built from TRBV6-5 and TRBJ1-3; the D is unclear. The CDR3 spans 15 residues. Germline assignment: CDR1 MNHEY and CDR2 SVGAGI. The V and J ends lost 3 bases and 2 bases respectively, with 11 bases between them.

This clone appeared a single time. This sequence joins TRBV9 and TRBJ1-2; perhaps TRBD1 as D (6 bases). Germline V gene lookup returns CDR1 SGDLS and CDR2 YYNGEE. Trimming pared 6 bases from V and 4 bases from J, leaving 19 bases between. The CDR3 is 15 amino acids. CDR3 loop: CASTTGPSQSYGYTF. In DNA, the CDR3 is TGTGCCAGCACCACAGGGCCCTCCCAGAGCTATGGCTACACCTTC.

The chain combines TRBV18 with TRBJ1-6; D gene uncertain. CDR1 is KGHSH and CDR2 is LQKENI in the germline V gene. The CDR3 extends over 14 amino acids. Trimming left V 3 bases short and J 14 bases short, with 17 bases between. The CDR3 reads CASSPTPGLRALHF. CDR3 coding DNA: TGTGCCAGCTCACCTACTCCGGGATTGAGGGCCCTCCACTTT.

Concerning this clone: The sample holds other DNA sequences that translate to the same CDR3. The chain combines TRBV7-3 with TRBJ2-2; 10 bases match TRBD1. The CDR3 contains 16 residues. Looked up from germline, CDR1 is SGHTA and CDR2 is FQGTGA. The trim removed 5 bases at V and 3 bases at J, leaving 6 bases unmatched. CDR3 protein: CASSPPGTGDTGELFF. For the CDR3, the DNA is TGTGCCAGCAGCCCCCCCGGGACAGGGGACACCGGGGAGCTGTTTTTT. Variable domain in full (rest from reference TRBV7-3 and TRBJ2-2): GAGVSQTPSNKVTEKGKYVELRCDPISGHTALYWYRQSLGQGPEFLIYFQGTGAADDSGLPNDRFFAVRPEGSVSTLKIQRTERGDSAVYLCASSPPGTGDTGELFFGEGSRLTVL.

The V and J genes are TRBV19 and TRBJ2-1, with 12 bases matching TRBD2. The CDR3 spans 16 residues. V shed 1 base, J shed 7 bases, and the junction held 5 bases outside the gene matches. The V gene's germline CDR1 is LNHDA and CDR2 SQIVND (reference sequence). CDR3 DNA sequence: TGTGCCAGTAGTATAGGGCTAGCGGGAGGGGGAAATGAGCAGTTCTTC. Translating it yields CASSIGLAGGGNEQFF.